The 25 T cell receptor beta chains presented below share a single source sample, sequenced in a study of blood T cell repertoires in COVID-19. The method was immunoSEQ multiplex PCR; TCRdb's version includes in-frame clones alone and lacks a portion of them. The table shows approximately 240,000 clones, with roughly 87% occurring only once. Material: PBMCs or T cells enriched from blood (not recorded which). These receptor sequences come from a woman in her 30s with acute COVID-19.

This chain joins TRBV5-1 and TRBJ1-2; 8 nucleotides agree with TRBD1. The junction had 11 bases not matched to a gene; V was cut back by 6 bases and J by 4 bases. The CDR3 covers 15 residues. The germline V gene has CDR1 SGHRS and CDR2 YFSETQ. CDR3 in DNA: TGCGCCAGCACCACAACAGGGGGAACCTTCTATGGCTACACCTTC. It encodes CASTTTGGTFYGYTF.

The chain recombines TRBV28 with TRBJ1-2, with 8 bases matching TRBD1. The CDR3 loop spans 11 amino acids. In germline, CDR1 is MDHEN, CDR2 SYDVKM. V dropped 11 bases and J dropped 8; count of bases not matched to a gene: 7. CDR3 nucleotide sequence: TGTGCCGGATCAGGGGGCGAGGGCTACACCTTC. Its translation is CAGSGGEGYTF.

J is TRBJ2-7 and V is TRBV4-1; 7 bases match TRBD1. The CDR3 is 18 amino acids. After removal of 3 bases from V and 2 bases from J, the junction contained 16 bases not matched to a gene. In germline, CDR1 is MGHRA, CDR2 YSYEKL. For the CDR3, the DNA is TGCGCCAGCAGCCAGGACCCTCTCGGGACAGCCCCCCCCTACGAGCAGTACTTC. It encodes CASSQDPLGTAPPYEQYF.

The CDR3, as DNA: TGTGCCAGCAGCCAATCCGGGACAGGCCCCAATCAGCCCCAGCATTTT. It is translated as CASSQSGTGPNQPQHF. The chain is built from TRBV3-1 (or the pseudogene TRBV3-2) and TRBJ1-5; 8 positions agree with TRBD1. Trimming took 2 bases from V and 3 from J; bases not matched to a gene: 6. Looked up from germline, CDR1 is LGHDT and CDR2 is YNNKEL (reference sequence). The CDR3 runs to 16 residues.

This chain links TRBV28 with TRBJ2-4; D is perhaps TRBD1 (6 bases). This CDR3 contains 14 residues. Germline V gives CDR1 MDHEN, CDR2 SYDVKM. Trimming removed 1 base from V and 6 bases from J, with 10 bases in between. CDR3 amino acids: CASSLFQQGNIQYF. As DNA, the CDR3 is TGTGCCAGCAGTTTATTCCAACAGGGAAACATTCAGTACTTC.

The chain couples TRBV7-8 to TRBJ2-1; maybe TRBD2 (6 bases). Trimming removed 5 bases from V and 6 bases from J, with 14 bases in between. The CDR3 has 14 amino acids. Per germline, CDR1 SGHVS and CDR2 FQNEAQ. CDR3 loop: CASSQDYLVNEQFF. The CDR3 nucleotides are TGTGCCAGCAGCCAGGACTACCTCGTCAATGAGCAGTTCTTC. Filled out from reference TRBV7-8 and TRBJ2-1, the complete variable domain reads GAGVSQSPRYKVAKRGQDVALRCDPISGHVSLFWYQQALGQGPEFLTYFQNEAQLDKSGLPSDRFFAERPEGSVSTLKIQRTQQEDSAVYLCASSQDYLVNEQFFGPGTRLTVL.

The chain employs TRBV19 and TRBJ1-1, with TRBD1 identical over 10 bases. This CDR3 comprises 15 residues. Germline CDR1 and CDR2: LNHDA and SQIVND (reference sequence). The junction had 5 bases not matched to a gene; V was cut back by 3 bases and J by 4 bases. CDR3 DNA sequence: TGTGCCAGTAGTATGGGACAGGGGTATGGCACTGAAGCTTTCTTT. It codes for CASSMGQGYGTEAFF.

V usage is TRBV28 and J usage is TRBJ1-6; 8 nucleotides agree with TRBD1. J lost 0 bases, V lost 1 base, and 8 bases had no gene match. Germline values: CDR1 MDHEN, CDR2 SYDVKM. The CDR3 sequence is 19 residues long. The CDR3 protein is CASSLFRQGASSYNSPLHF. The CDR3 DNA is TGTGCCAGCAGTTTATTCCGGCAGGGGGCGAGCTCCTATAATTCACCCCTCCACTTT.

DNA of the CDR3: TGTGCCACCAGCAGAGAGACCGGGAGCACAGATACGCAGTATTTT. It translates to CATSRETGSTDTQYF. The chain employs TRBV15 and TRBJ2-3, with D unresolved. This CDR3 has 15 amino acids. Between the trimmed V and J ends, which lost 0 bases and 0 bases, there was a span of 7 bases. Germline V gene data show CDR1 as LNHNV and CDR2 as YYDKDF (reference sequence).

This chain uses TRBV27 with TRBJ2-3; D uncertain. The V gene's germline CDR1 is MNHEY and CDR2 SMNVEV (reference sequence). CDR3 length: 14 amino acids. V lost 8 bases and J 2 bases, leaving 14 bases between the germline ends. In nucleotides, the CDR3 is TGTGCCAGCCGTCCCGCCAGAAACACAGATACGCAGTATTTT. It is translated as CASRPARNTDTQYF.

The chain is built from TRBV19 and TRBJ2-7; maybe TRBD2 (5 bases). Germline V gene data show CDR1 as LNHDA and CDR2 as SQIVND (reference sequence). There are 17 residues in the CDR3. V was clipped by 7 bases and J by 0 bases, with 22 bases between them. The CDR3 protein is CASTPMKVAFSSYEQYF. Written as DNA, the CDR3 is TGTGCCAGTACCCCGATGAAGGTAGCGTTTAGCTCCTACGAGCAGTACTTC.

The rearrangement joins TRBV6-5 to TRBJ1-1; TRBD1 matches 7 bases. Germline V lookup: CDR1 MNHEY, CDR2 SVGAGI. This CDR3 has 15 residues. With 4 bases clipped from V and 4 bases from J, the junction kept 9 bases outside the gene matches. The CDR3 is CASSSGDRLSTEAFF. The CDR3 nucleotides are TGTGCCAGCAGTTCAGGGGACAGACTGAGCACTGAAGCTTTCTTT.

About this clone itself: At the DNA level, this CDR3 is encoded by other sequences in the same sample as well. The genes are TRBV20-1 and TRBJ2-1, with a possible D match to TRBD1 (6 bases). Germline V gene data show CDR1 as DFQATT and CDR2 as SNEGSKA (reference sequence). There are 11 residues in the CDR3. Trimming took 5 bases from V and 4 from J, leaving 6 bases between them. The CDR3 region has the DNA TGCAGTGCTGACAGGTACAATGAGCAGTTCTTC. It translates to CSADRYNEQFF.

The J gene is TRBJ1-5, the V gene TRBV19, with 10 positions matching TRBD1. CDR1 and CDR2 (germline): LNHDA, SQIVND (reference sequence). The CDR3 is 16 amino acids. V trimming: 4 bases; J trimming: 6 bases; junction bases outside the gene matches: 9. CDR3 region: CASSTPTGGWGQPQHF. Written as DNA, the CDR3 is TGTGCCAGTAGTACACCGACAGGGGGCTGGGGTCAGCCCCAGCATTTT.

This chain connects TRBV10-3 to TRBJ2-5; TRBD1 matches 7 bases. V gave up 3 bases and J gave up 3 bases; unmatched junction bases: 13. CDR3 length: 17 amino acids. Germline loops: CDR1 ENHRY, CDR2 SYGVKD. The CDR3 protein is CAISDGFSDRAKETQYF. DNA for the CDR3: TGTGCCATCAGTGACGGGTTTTCAGACAGGGCCAAAGAGACCCAGTACTTC.

This clone was seen a single time. V gene TRBV11-1 combines with J gene TRBJ2-7; weak D call: TRBD1 (5 bases). The V end was cut by 1 base, the J end by 5 bases, with 12 bases between. The CDR3 sequence is 14 residues long. Germline loops: CDR1 SGHAT, CDR2 FQDESV (reference sequence). CDR3 region: CASSLDRPSNEQYF. The CDR3 DNA reads TGTGCCAGCAGCTTAGACAGGCCTTCCAACGAGCAGTACTTC.

The rearrangement joins TRBV15 to TRBJ1-1; the D gene is possibly TRBD1 (6 bases). This CDR3 spans 13 amino acids. Germline V CDR1 and CDR2: LNHNV, YYDKDF (reference sequence). V lost 11 bases and J 1 base, leaving 14 bases between the germline ends. The CDR3 is CAAQGRPNTEAFF. The CDR3 DNA follows: TGTGCCGCGCAGGGGCGCCCGAACACTGAAGCTTTCTTT.

The chain is built from TRBV5-1 and TRBJ2-1; possible D gene TRBD2, 5 bases. Germline V lookup: CDR1 SGHRS, CDR2 YFSETQ. CDR3 size: 14 residues. Trimming pared 2 bases from V and 4 bases from J, leaving 10 bases between. The CDR3 region is CASSFPGEYNEQFF. CDR3 bases: TGCGCCAGCAGCTTTCCCGGGGAATACAATGAGCAGTTCTTC.

The chain uses TRBV4-3 and TRBJ2-3, with 7 bases matching TRBD2. CDR3 length: 15 residues. V shed 0 bases and J 10 bases; nucleotides not matched to a gene: 10. CDR1 LGHNA and CDR2 YSLEER come from the germline V gene. Written as DNA, the CDR3 is TGCGCCAGCAGCCAAGACTCCGTGGCGGGAGTCGCGCAGTATTTT. Encoded protein: CASSQDSVAGVAQYF.

This rearrangement joins TRBV28 to TRBJ1-4; D is ambiguous. This CDR3 is 13 amino acids long. CDR1 MDHEN and CDR2 SYDVKM come from the germline V gene. V shed 6 bases and J shed 10 bases, with 15 bases lying between them. DNA for the CDR3: TGTGCCAGCAGGTTCGGGAGGGAGGGAAAACTGTTTTTT. It encodes CASRFGREGKLFF.

The V call is TRBV27, the J call TRBJ2-5; TRBD2 might be the D (6 bases). The CDR3 covers 14 residues. The germline V and J ends were trimmed by 5 bases and 10 bases, with 20 bases remaining between them. Germline CDR1 MNHEY, CDR2 SMNVEV (reference sequence). Here the CDR3 DNA reads TGTGCCAGCAGTCGCCGGGACTTCATTCGCGACCAGTACTTC. The encoded protein is CASSRRDFIRDQYF.

CDR3 coding DNA: TGTGCCAGCAGCCAAGTTACCCCCAAGGGGGCAGATACGCAGTATTTT. Translating it yields CASSQVTPKGADTQYF. This chain joins TRBV3-1 (or the pseudogene TRBV3-2) and TRBJ2-3; perhaps TRBD1 as D (6 bases). The CDR3 is made up of 16 amino acids. CDR1 and CDR2 (germline): LGHDT, YNNKEL (reference sequence). The V gene lost 1 base and the J gene lost 4 bases, with 15 bases spanning the gap.

This clone was counted once. Here the CDR3 reads CASSEALQGVRFF. CDR3 in DNA: TGTGCCAGCAGTGAAGCGCTGCAGGGGGTGCGGTTCTTC. The chain uses TRBV6-1 and TRBJ2-1, with 7 bases that match TRBD1. Trimming cost V 0 bases and J 15 bases; bases outside gene matches: 8. CDR1 is MNHNS, CDR2 SASEGT, per germline. The CDR3 is 13 residues long.

The chain joins TRBV11-2 to TRBJ2-1, with D perhaps TRBD2 (6 bases). The germline V gene has CDR1 SGHAT and CDR2 FQNNGV. V was pared by 2 bases and J by 8 bases, with 19 bases between. The length of the CDR3 is 16 residues. CDR3 DNA: TGTGCCAGCAGCTTACCGGACGGCGGGACTTTAGATGAGCAGTTCTTC. This sequence encodes CASSLPDGGTLDEQFF.

The rearrangement joins TRBV10-3 to TRBJ1-5; weak D call: TRBD1 (5 bases). This CDR3 is built from 16 residues. V was trimmed by 0 bases and J by 6 bases, leaving 15 bases between them. In germline, CDR1 is ENHRY, CDR2 SYGVKD. In nucleotides, the CDR3 is TGTGCCATCAGTGAGTCGAGGCAGGGATTCGGTCAGCCCCAGCATTTT. Encoded protein: CAISESRQGFGQPQHF.